This entry lists 27 T cell receptor beta chains sequenced from one sample in a study of identical twins. TCRdb analysed the 5' RACE reads with MiXCR anew, one entry per CDR3 protein. Among 500,000 to 650,000 distinct CDR3 sequences listed, 20% to 25% were seen once. These data are also associated with another study on yellow fever vaccine responses in identical twins.

The specimen sequenced was CD4+ T cells sorted from blood. These receptors were taken from a woman younger than 35 in good health.

This clonotype was observed a handful of times. J is TRBJ2-5 and V is TRBV12-3 or TRBV12-4; TRBD2 is a possible D gene (5 bases). The V end lost 8 bases, the J end lost 2 bases, and 12 bases lay between the germline ends. The CDR3 loop spans 13 amino acids. The CDR3: CASCLWEQETQYF. The CDR3 DNA reads as TGTGCCAGCTGCCTTTGGGAGCAAGAGACCCAGTACTTC.

This clonotype has a handful of counts. The CDR3 region is CASSPLGSGSGNEQFF. The CDR3 DNA reads TGTGCCAGCAGTCCCCTGGGCAGCGGGAGTGGCAATGAGCAGTTCTTC. The genes are TRBV12-3 or TRBV12-4 and TRBJ2-1, with 8 bases lining up with TRBD2. Germline trimming cut 5 bases from V and 6 bases from J; bases unmatched to any gene: 12. This CDR3 has 16 amino acids.

This chain connects TRBV7-9 to TRBJ2-7, with D perhaps assigned TRBD1 or TRBD2 (5 bases each). Germline-derived CDR1 and CDR2 are SEHNR and FQNEAQ (reference sequence). This CDR3 is 15 amino acids long. V was clipped by 2 bases and J by 1 base, with 12 bases between them. This CDR3 reads CASSLIGTGSYEQYF. CDR3 DNA sequence: TGTGCCAGCAGCTTAATTGGGACGGGATCCTACGAGCAGTACTTC.

This clonotype was counted between two and nine times. The genes are TRBV6-2 or TRBV6-3 and TRBJ2-7; D not certain. The V gene lost 6 bases and the J gene lost 0 bases, with 21 bases spanning the gap. The CDR3 length is 17 residues. Germline loops: CDR1 MNHEY, CDR2 SVGEGT. For the CDR3, the DNA is TGTGCCAGCAGCCACCCTTTGTTGGGTCCGAGCTCCTACGAGCAGTACTTC. Protein: CASSHPLLGPSSYEQYF.

The J gene is TRBJ2-4, the V gene TRBV12-3 or TRBV12-4; D is perhaps TRBD1 (5 bases). This CDR3 region has 16 residues. Deletions cut 6 bases from V and 0 bases from J, with 15 bases between. CDR3: CASRGPGMLAKNIQYF. In DNA, the CDR3 is TGTGCCAGCAGGGGGCCGGGTATGCTAGCCAAAAACATTCAGTACTTC.

This clonotype was counted ten times or more. The chain recombines TRBV20-1 with TRBJ2-6, with D perhaps matching TRBD1 or TRBD2 (6 bases each). CDR3 length: 14 amino acids. Germline lookup yields CDR1 DFQATT and CDR2 SNEGSKA (reference sequence). Trimming took 3 bases from V and 5 from J, leaving 11 bases between them. Here the CDR3 reads CSARAGGWANVLTF. CDR3 coding DNA: TGCAGTGCTAGGGCCGGGGGCTGGGCCAACGTCCTGACTTTC.

This clonotype was recorded a few times. This chain joins TRBV29-1 and TRBJ2-2, with D possibly matching TRBD1 (5 bases). The germline gives CDR1 SQVTM, CDR2 ANQGSEA. The CDR3 is 11 residues long. The V gene lost 7 bases and the J gene lost 6 bases, with 9 bases spanning the gap. CDR3 in amino acids: CSGQGAGELFF. The DNA of the CDR3 is TGCAGCGGCCAGGGTGCCGGGGAGCTGTTTTTT.

The rearrangement joins TRBV4-1 to TRBJ2-1; TRBD2 matches 9 bases. The length of the CDR3 is 16 residues. Germline V gene data show CDR1 as MGHRA and CDR2 as YSYEKL. The junction had 7 bases not matched to a gene; V was cut back by 1 base and J by 6 bases. DNA for the CDR3: TGCGCCAGCAGCCAAGTCGGCGGGAGGGCCCGCAATGAGCAGTTCTTC. This gives the protein CASSQVGGRARNEQFF.

The chain joins TRBV27 to TRBJ2-7, with a possible D match to TRBD1 (6 bases). V was cut by 0 bases and J by 2 bases, with 14 bases left in between. Germline values: CDR1 MNHEY, CDR2 SMNVEV (reference sequence). The CDR3 covers 16 residues. DNA of the CDR3: TGTGCCAGCAGTTTATCGGCTCAACAGGGACCCTACGAGCAGTACTTC. Protein product: CASSLSAQQGPYEQYF.

In this sample, this clonotype turned up a few times. V usage is TRBV7-8 and J usage is TRBJ1-1; D uncertain. The length of the CDR3 is 15 residues. Germline values: CDR1 SGHVS, CDR2 FQNEAQ. The V end lost 2 bases, the J end lost 1 base, and 11 bases lay between the germline ends. The chain's CDR3 is CASSLTRAGNTEAFF. The CDR3 nucleotides are TGTGCCAGCAGCTTAACGCGGGCGGGGAACACTGAAGCTTTCTTT.

The V and J genes are TRBV14 and TRBJ2-7; TRBD2 aligns across 8 bases. V shed 0 bases and J 2 bases; nucleotides not matched to a gene: 15. The CDR3 sequence is 19 residues long. The germline gives CDR1 SGHDN, CDR2 FVKESK. Here the CDR3 reads CASSQDDRSGRSGAYEQYF. The CDR3 DNA sequence: TGTGCCAGCAGCCAAGATGATAGAAGCGGGAGATCCGGGGCCTACGAGCAGTACTTC.

The rearrangement uses TRBV7-8 and TRBJ2-3; 12 nucleotides align to TRBD2. The CDR3 consists of 14 residues. Germline V lookup: CDR1 SGHVS, CDR2 FQNEAQ. The J segment lost 6 bases and the V segment lost 6 bases, leaving 4 bases of the junction unmatched. The CDR3: CASRSSGGADTQYF. For the CDR3, the DNA is TGTGCCAGCAGGTCTAGCGGGGGGGCCGATACGCAGTATTTT. The complete variable domain, with remaining parts taken from reference TRBV7-8 and TRBJ2-3, reads GAGVSQSPRYKVAKRGQDVALRCDPISGHVSLFWYQQALGQGPEFLTYFQNEAQLDKSGLPSDRFFAERPEGSVSTLKIQRTQQEDSAVYLCASRSSGGADTQYFGPGTRLTVL.

The chain is built from TRBV6-1 and TRBJ2-7; the match to TRBD2 covers 10 bases. This CDR3 has 18 residues. Losses at the gene ends were 5 bases for V and 3 bases for J; bases not matched to a gene: 16. Germline V gene data show CDR1 as MNHNS and CDR2 as SASEGT. The CDR3 loop reads CASSQGILSGRLDYEQYF. CDR3 bases: TGTGCCAGCAGTCAGGGGATCCTTAGCGGGAGGTTGGACTACGAGCAGTACTTC.

The chain carries TRBV7-2 and TRBJ1-6, with D maybe TRBD1 (5 bases). Germline loops: CDR1 SGHTA, CDR2 FQGNSA. The length of the CDR3 is 14 residues. V was trimmed by 0 bases and J by 10 bases, leaving 10 bases between them. The CDR3 region is CASSLAVRDSPLHF. Here the CDR3 DNA reads TGTGCCAGCAGCTTAGCTGTCAGGGACTCACCCCTCCACTTT.

In regard to this clonotype: A read error may produce the germline difference seen at one junction end. This sequence joins TRBV11-2 and TRBJ2-1; 7 positions agree with TRBD1. The V gene's germline CDR1 is SGHAT and CDR2 FQNNGV. CDR3 length: 12 residues. The chain's CDR3 is CASSHWDRSVSF. The CDR3 DNA is TGTGCCAGCAGCCACTGGGACAGATCTGTATCCTTC. The entire variable domain, with the rest obtained from reference TRBV11-2 and TRBJ2-1, is as follows: EAGVAQSPRYKIIEKRQSVAFWCNPISGHATLYWYQQILGQGPKLLIQFQNNGVVDDSQLPKDRFSAERLKGVDSTLKIQPAKLEDSAVYLCASSHWDRSVSFGPGTRLTVL.

This clonotype was recorded only once. This sequence joins TRBV20-1 and TRBJ2-7; weak D call: TRBD1 (6 bases). Looked up from germline, CDR1 is DFQATT and CDR2 is SNEGSKA (reference sequence). Trimming pared 5 bases from V and 2 bases from J, leaving 10 bases between. This CDR3 contains 12 residues. The CDR3 sequence: CSAYRDTYEQYF. The DNA of the CDR3 is TGCAGTGCTTACAGGGATACCTACGAGCAGTACTTC.

Written as DNA, the CDR3 is TGTGCCACAGTAAAGAGCGGGAGCGGCGAGCAGTACTTC. It yields the protein CATVKSGSGEQYF. The gene calls are TRBV10-3 and TRBJ2-7, with 8 bases identical to TRBD2. V was pared by 10 bases and J by 6 bases, with 11 bases of the junction left unmatched. The germline CDR1 and CDR2 sequences are ENHRY and SYGVKD. This CDR3 comprises 13 residues.

This clonotype was picked up a small number of times. V usage is TRBV12-3 or TRBV12-4 and J usage is TRBJ2-1, with 7 nucleotides matching TRBD2. This CDR3 spans 15 amino acids. Germline trimming cut 3 bases from V and 4 bases from J; bases unmatched to any gene: 6. The DNA for the CDR3 is TGTGCCAGCAGTTTCGGCCAGCGGGGATACAATGAGCAGTTCTTC. This encodes CASSFGQRGYNEQFF.

This clonotype occurred a few times. V gene TRBV7-6 combines with J gene TRBJ2-3; no clear D. There are 15 residues in the CDR3. Germline-derived CDR1 and CDR2 are SGHVS and FNYEAQ. Trimming cost V 7 bases and J 0 bases, with 14 bases left between them. CDR3 in DNA: TGTGCCAGCACCCCCGGACGGTCTAGCACAGATACGCAGTATTTT. Protein product: CASTPGRSSTDTQYF.

This chain uses TRBV9 with TRBJ2-2; D is perhaps TRBD1 (6 bases). The V end was cut by 4 bases, the J end by 4 bases, with 23 bases between. This CDR3 is 18 amino acids long. Germline CDR1 SGDLS, CDR2 YYNGEE. The CDR3 coding sequence is TGTGCCAGCAGCCCGACGGAGAGGGGGTCTACCTCCACCGGGGAGCTGTTTTTT. Amino acid sequence: CASSPTERGSTSTGELFF.

V gene TRBV6-1 combines with J gene TRBJ2-7; TRBD1 aligns across 9 bases. Looked up from germline, CDR1 is MNHNS and CDR2 is SASEGT. The CDR3 runs 16 residues. The CDR3 sequence: CTTSGYRGRRLYEQYV. The DNA of the CDR3 is TGTACCACCAGCGGTTACAGGGGGCGAAGACTTTACGAGCAGTACGTC.

The chain employs TRBV12-3 or TRBV12-4 and TRBJ1-2, with TRBD1 matching 7 bases. Trimming at V came to 6 bases and at J to 1 base, leaving 8 bases not matched to a gene. The CDR3 is 15 amino acids. The CDR3 sequence: CASRQRDSLNYGYTF. CDR3 coding DNA: TGTGCCAGCAGACAAAGGGACAGCCTTAACTATGGCTACACCTTC.

The CDR3 sequence is CSVGGGGMSGQYF. In DNA form, the CDR3 reads TGCAGCGTAGGAGGGGGAGGCATGAGTGGCCAGTACTTC. J is TRBJ2-5 and V is TRBV29-1; D possibly matches TRBD1 or TRBD2 (6 bases each). V was cut by 6 bases and J by 10 bases, with 21 bases left in between. Germline values: CDR1 SQVTM, CDR2 ANQGSEA. The CDR3 is 13 residues long. Full variable domain (rest looked up from reference TRBV29-1 and TRBJ2-5): SAVISQKPSRDICQRGTSLTIQCQVDSQVTMMFWYRQQPGQSLTLIATANQGSEATYESGFVIDKFPISRPNLTFSTLTVSNMSPEDSSIYLCSVGGGGMSGQYFGPGTRLLVL.

J is TRBJ2-1 and V is TRBV7-3; no clear D gene. The CDR3 runs 13 residues. The V gene lost 2 bases and the J gene lost 6 bases, with 8 bases spanning the gap. The germline gives CDR1 SGHTA, CDR2 FQGTGA. CDR3 loop: CASSLRPFNEQFF. The CDR3 region has the DNA TGTGCCAGCAGCTTACGTCCGTTCAATGAGCAGTTCTTC.

This clonotype was seen only a few times. The chain has TRBV5-1 and TRBJ2-2, with D possibly being TRBD2 (7 bases). The CDR3 contains 18 residues. Looked up from germline, CDR1 is SGHRS and CDR2 is YFSETQ. Trimming shortened V by 5 bases and J by 0 bases, and 20 bases separated the two germline ends. The CDR3: CASRPRLRGPANTGELFF. The DNA for the CDR3 is TGCGCCAGCAGACCGCGGTTGCGGGGGCCCGCGAACACCGGGGAGCTGTTTTTT.

Ten or more counts support this clonotype. This chain connects TRBV4-1 to TRBJ2-1; possibly TRBD2 for D (5 bases). The CDR3 length is 15 residues. The germline V gene encodes CDR1 MGHRA and CDR2 YSYEKL. V was shortened by 0 bases and J by 7 bases, with 13 bases between the two germline ends. Written as DNA, the CDR3 is TGCGCCAGCAGCCAAGAGGGGTCAGGCGGGAATGAGCAGTTCTTC. This sequence encodes CASSQEGSGGNEQFF.

The table lists this clonotype with a few counts. This chain connects TRBV10-3 to TRBJ2-1; D gene ambiguous. Trimming took off 7 bases at V and 10 bases at J, with 11 bases between the two ends. This CDR3 has 11 amino acids. Germline loops: CDR1 ENHRY, CDR2 SYGVKD. CDR3 in amino acids: CAIKGEIEQFF. The CDR3 nucleotides are TGTGCCATCAAAGGCGAAATAGAGCAGTTCTTC.